The entry below describes one TCR beta chain. The CDR3 extends over 15 amino acids. Germline CDR1 is MNHEY and CDR2 is SVGAGI. Between the trimmed V and J ends, which lost 8 bases and 5 bases, there was a span of 19 bases. The repertoire was sequenced with immunoSEQ multiplex PCR; TCRdb's copy has only in-frame clones and lacks some. The sample lists some 700,000 clones; approximately 83% were seen once. These data belong to a study of shared T cell receptors in the human thymus. The sample also formed part of further work on human thymus T cells. That work adds: Resections from corrective heart surgery provided thymus tissue. V and J genes seemed to be used with bias in thymic and blood repertoires.

This clonotype was sampled from a girl less than two years old with a congenital heart defect. The sequencing input was thymocytes. V gene TRBV6-5 combines with J gene TRBJ1-3; possibly TRBD1 for D (5 bases). The CDR3 DNA reads TGTGCCAGCTCCCAGCGGGGCGGTAGTAGAAACACCATATATTTT. Encoded protein: CASSQRGGSRNTIYF.